These 15 T cell receptor beta chains were sequenced from one sample in a study of OX40 agonist ivuxolimab in advanced cancers. Sequenced by immunoSEQ multiplex PCR; TCRdb stores in-frame clones only, minus some. The data show tens of thousands of clones, more than 75% seen once. The material was CD4+ or CD8+ T cells sorted from blood, obtained in a trial of the OX40 agonist ivuxolimab. These receptors came from an adult with an advanced solid tumor such as melanoma, head and neck, liver or kidney cancer.

The V call is TRBV29-1, the J call TRBJ2-1; a possible D gene is TRBD2 (6 bases). The germline V gene encodes CDR1 SQVTM and CDR2 ANQGSEA. V dropped 8 bases and J dropped 2 bases, with 19 bases sitting between them. The CDR3 spans 15 residues. The CDR3 sequence is CSSLLEGRTYNEQFF. The DNA for the CDR3 is TGCAGCTCACTATTGGAGGGGCGAACCTACAATGAGCAGTTCTTC.

This chain uses TRBV6-5 with TRBJ2-1; 11 nucleotides match TRBD2. Germline CDR1 is MNHEY and CDR2 is SVGAGI. With 4 bases clipped from V and 8 bases from J, the junction kept 7 bases outside the gene matches. The CDR3 is 15 amino acids. The DNA for the CDR3 is TGTGCCAGCAGTTCTCGACTAGCGGGGTGGGATGAGCAGTTCTTC. It encodes CASSSRLAGWDEQFF.

J is TRBJ2-5 and V is TRBV18; D is perhaps TRBD1 or TRBD2 (6 bases each). This CDR3 comprises 15 residues. V was cut by 3 bases and J by 1 base, with 12 bases left in between. The germline gives CDR1 KGHSH, CDR2 LQKENI. The CDR3 sequence is CASSPQTGAQETQYF. The CDR3 DNA reads TGTGCCAGCTCACCCCAGACGGGGGCCCAAGAGACCCAGTACTTC.

The V call is TRBV7-3, the J call TRBJ2-5; the D is unclear. V was cut by 5 bases and J by 5 bases, with 9 bases left in between. Per the germline V gene, CDR1 is SGHTA and CDR2 is FQGTGA. This CDR3 has 12 residues. The CDR3 region is CASSAIGETQYF. The CDR3 region has the DNA TGTGCCAGCAGCGCGATTGGGGAGACCCAGTACTTC.

The chain recombines TRBV10-1 with TRBJ2-2, with D perhaps assigned TRBD1 or TRBD2 (5 bases each). The germline CDR1 and CDR2 sequences are WNHNN and SYGVQD (reference sequence). Trimming cost V 2 bases and J 5 bases, with 12 bases left between them. The CDR3 contains 15 residues. The CDR3 here is CASSEARDLTGELFF. In DNA, the CDR3 is TGCGCCAGCAGTGAGGCCAGGGACCTTACCGGGGAGCTGTTTTTT.

V usage is TRBV5-1 and J usage is TRBJ1-6, with 8 nucleotides matching TRBD1. V was clipped by 3 bases and J by 7 bases; unmatched bases: 12. The CDR3 contains 17 residues. Germline CDR1 SGHRS, CDR2 YFSETQ. CDR3 sequence (DNA): TGCGCCAGCAGCTCGGGGACAGGCGGCTTACTCAATTCACCCCTCCACTTT. Residues: CASSSGTGGLLNSPLHF. The full variable domain, completed using reference TRBV5-1 and TRBJ1-6, is KAGVTQTPRYLIKTRGQQVTLSCSPISGHRSVSWYQQTPGQGLQFLFEYFSETQRNKGNFPGRFSGRQFSNSRSEMNVSTLELGDSALYLCASSSGTGGLLNSPLHFGNGTRLTVT.

This clone came up a few times. The chain couples TRBV28 to TRBJ2-7; TRBD2 might be the D (5 bases). Germline values: CDR1 MDHEN, CDR2 SYDVKM. V lost 2 bases and J lost 3, with 17 bases in between. The CDR3 consists of 16 residues. The CDR3: CASSLDTAGTHYEQYF. Written as DNA, the CDR3 is TGTGCCAGCAGTTTAGATACCGCGGGTACCCACTACGAGCAGTACTTC.

This rearrangement joins TRBV30 to TRBJ2-5, with D uncertain. Germline values: CDR1 GTSNPN, CDR2 SVGIG (reference sequence). The length of the CDR3 is 10 residues. V shed 1 base and J shed 3 bases, with 0 bases lying between them. The DNA of the CDR3 is TGTGCCTGGAGTGAAGAGACCCAGTACTTC. The encoded protein is CAWSEETQYF.

The chain joins TRBV30 to TRBJ1-3; D is ambiguous. Germline loops: CDR1 GTSNPN, CDR2 SVGIG (reference sequence). The CDR3 length is 13 residues. Trimming cost V 8 bases and J 2 bases, with 13 bases left between them. CDR3 in amino acids: CARSPSAGNTIYF. The CDR3 DNA is TGTGCCCGAAGCCCCAGCGCTGGAAACACCATATATTTT.

A note on this clone: The junction and the germline gene differ at one end; a read error may be behind it. The J gene is TRBJ1-2, the V gene TRBV7-8; D may be TRBD1 (5 bases). From germline, CDR1 is SGHVS and CDR2 FQNEAQ. This CDR3 contains 15 residues. The CDR3 bases are TGTGCCAGCAGTTTAGAGGGGACGAGGGCTTATGGCTACACCTTC. This sequence encodes CASSLEGTRAYGYTF.

The chain uses TRBV4-2 and TRBJ1-4; D perhaps matches TRBD1 (5 bases). V dropped 3 bases and J dropped 2 bases, with 7 bases sitting between them. CDR1 is LGHNA and CDR2 is YNFKEQ in the germline V gene. The CDR3 sequence is 14 residues long. CDR3 sequence (DNA): TGTGCCAGCAGCCAGGGGGGGACTAATGAAAAACTGTTTTTT. Its translation is CASSQGGTNEKLFF.

The chain employs TRBV7-2 and TRBJ1-5; no clear D gene. Per germline, CDR1 SGHTA and CDR2 FQGNSA. The CDR3 is 15 amino acids. Trimming removed 4 bases at V and 1 base at J, with 11 bases between. CDR3 residues: CASSSNSASNQPQHF. The CDR3 coding sequence is TGTGCCAGCAGCTCCAATTCAGCCAGCAATCAGCCCCAGCATTTT.

This chain links TRBV28 with TRBJ2-7; TRBD2 is a possible D gene (5 bases). This CDR3 has 12 residues. The V gene's germline CDR1 is MDHEN and CDR2 SYDVKM. The V end was cut by 1 base, the J end by 9 bases, with 10 bases between. The CDR3 reads CASSLLQAGQYF. The CDR3 DNA follows: TGTGCCAGCAGTTTATTGCAGGCGGGGCAGTACTTC.

The V call is TRBV7-9, the J call TRBJ2-3; 9 bases align to TRBD2. Germline trimming cut 5 bases from V and 6 bases from J; bases unmatched to any gene: 9. This CDR3 comprises 15 residues. Germline loops: CDR1 SEHNR, CDR2 FQNEAQ (reference sequence). CDR3 residues: CASSTPGTSFDTQYF. The CDR3 nucleotides read TGTGCCAGCAGCACACCCGGGACTAGCTTTGATACGCAGTATTTT.

CDR3 in DNA: TGTGCCAGCAGCTTTGACAGCAACATTCAGTACTTC. It yields the protein CASSFDSNIQYF. This sequence joins TRBV5-4 and TRBJ2-4, with D possibly matching TRBD1 (5 bases). Trimming left V 2 bases short and J 7 bases short, with 7 bases between. The CDR3 runs to 12 residues. Germline CDR1 SGHNT, CDR2 YYREEE (reference sequence).